The present TCR beta chain was sequenced within a study of beta chain features in type 1 diabetes. cDNA synthesis used the whole RNA isolate, giving expressed TCRB sequences. The method was immunoSEQ multiplex PCR; TCRdb's version includes in-frame clones alone and lacks a portion of them. The top ten hold 0.044% of the sample, which has 300,000 to 450,000 clones, roughly a fifth seen once. This CDR3 region has 13 residues. Trimming left V 7 bases short and J 5 bases short, with 16 bases between. Germline CDR1 reads SQVTM; CDR2 reads ANQGSEA. What was sequenced was naive CD4+ T cells from blood. This receptor was identified in a woman aged 18-35 years in good health. V usage is TRBV29-1 and J usage is TRBJ2-3; TRBD1 might be the D (6 bases). Written as DNA, the CDR3 is TGCAGCGCACCTCAGGGGCAGGGAGATACGCAGTATTTT. Its protein is CSAPQGQGDTQYF.